Reported below is one T cell receptor beta chain. Its specificity is not known. The source of the sample is a study of T-cell memory formation after mild COVID-19. Study background: Largely, the TCR clusters proved donor specific.

TCRdb reprocessed the 5' RACE reads via MiXCR and lists one record per CDR3 protein. The sample gives 300,000 to 350,000 distinct CDR3 sequences, roughly 15% of which show up once; 22% is in the top ten. Whole-study findings and limits: Memory from before infection featured some responding clones, which suggests cross-reactive memory joined. Contracting CD4+ clones sat mainly in CM and EM; CD8+ in EMRA.

What was sequenced was PBMCs or a T cell subset sorted from them (not recorded which). The origin of this receptor is a man between 18 and 35 years old who had mild COVID-19 (a few samples of this study predate the infection). Cell type and time point are not known.

CDR3 protein: CSAKMLRRGTDTQYF. Here the CDR3 DNA reads TGCAGTGCTAAGATGCTTAGGCGGGGCACAGATACGCAGTATTTT. The chain has TRBV20-1 and TRBJ2-3; weak D call: TRBD2 (5 bases). The CDR3 consists of 15 residues. The germline gives CDR1 DFQATT, CDR2 SNEGSKA (reference sequence). V lost 4 bases and J lost 1, with 15 bases in between.